The 4 T cell receptor beta chains listed next were all sequenced from one sample in a study of early T cells in non-severe SARS-CoV-2 infection. Each CDR3 protein is one row after TCRdb ran MiXCR on the 5' RACE reads. The sample has approximately 38,000 distinct CDR3 sequences, 4% to 5% seen once. The sample comprised whole blood. The source is an adult who was a healthcare worker with PCR-confirmed SARS-CoV-2 infection or an uninfected control (not recorded which).

This clonotype was detected ten times or more. The chain has TRBV20-1 and TRBJ1-6; no clear D gene. V was pared by 5 bases and J by 10 bases, with 18 bases between. CDR1 is DFQATT, CDR2 SNEGSKA, per germline (reference sequence). This CDR3 has 14 amino acids. The DNA for the CDR3 is TGCAGTGCTGGGGTCGGAGCCACGGGATCACCCCTCCACTTT. Encoded protein: CSAGVGATGSPLHF.

This clonotype was seen repeatedly, ten times or more. The chain is built from TRBV7-3 and TRBJ2-1, with D possibly being TRBD1 (5 bases). The V gene lost 3 bases and the J gene lost 4 bases, with 7 bases spanning the gap. From germline, CDR1 is SGHTA and CDR2 FQGTGA. This CDR3 is 13 amino acids long. This CDR3 is CASSLDTYNEQFF. CDR3 coding DNA: TGTGCCAGCAGCTTGGACACTTACAATGAGCAGTTCTTC. The full variable domain, its missing parts supplied by reference TRBV7-3 and TRBJ2-1, is GAGVSQTPSNKVTEKGKYVELRCDPISGHTALYWYRQSLGQGPEFLIYFQGTGAADDSGLPNDRFFAVRPEGSVSTLKIQRTERGDSAVYLCASSLDTYNEQFFGPGTRLTVL.

This clonotype appeared many times. The rearrangement joins TRBV20-1 to TRBJ1-3; 7 bases align to TRBD1. Germline V lookup: CDR1 DFQATT, CDR2 SNEGSKA (reference sequence). With 6 bases clipped from V and 4 bases from J, the junction kept 3 bases outside the gene matches. The CDR3 has 12 residues. CDR3 DNA sequence: TGCAGTGCCTTGACAGGGGGAAACACCATATATTTT. Protein sequence: CSALTGGNTIYF.

The rearrangement joins TRBV20-1 to TRBJ2-1, with D hard to call. CDR1 and CDR2 (germline): DFQATT, SNEGSKA (reference sequence). The CDR3 has 15 residues. With 0 bases removed from V and 4 bases from J, the gap between germline ends came to 13 bases. DNA for the CDR3: TGCAGTGCTAGAGATCCCGGAGAGGATTACAATGAGCAGTTCTTC. This codes for CSARDPGEDYNEQFF.